This T cell receptor (beta chain) was identified in a study of CD8 T cells in Susac syndrome. This CDR3 contains 14 residues. V lost 6 bases to trimming and J lost 2 bases; unmatched junction nucleotides: 3. A quantity of about 0.5 to 1 ug RNA underwent reverse transcription using random hexamers. TCRdb processed the immunoSEQ multiplex PCR reads anew with MiXCR; each CDR3 protein has one entry. The data show over 300,000 distinct CDR3 sequences, with about 90% seen just once and roughly 0.07% held by the top ten. The multiple sclerosis controls, all treatment-naive patients, had relapsing-remitting disease that was stable or active.

Sequenced material: CD4+ T cells from PBMCs. This sequence joins TRBV12-3 or TRBV12-4 and TRBJ2-3; TRBD1 matches at 9 bases. The sequence was collected from a human donor with multiple sclerosis. The CDR3: CASRSQGATDTQYF. The CDR3, as DNA: TGTGCCAGCAGGTCACAGGGGGCCACAGATACGCAGTATTTT.